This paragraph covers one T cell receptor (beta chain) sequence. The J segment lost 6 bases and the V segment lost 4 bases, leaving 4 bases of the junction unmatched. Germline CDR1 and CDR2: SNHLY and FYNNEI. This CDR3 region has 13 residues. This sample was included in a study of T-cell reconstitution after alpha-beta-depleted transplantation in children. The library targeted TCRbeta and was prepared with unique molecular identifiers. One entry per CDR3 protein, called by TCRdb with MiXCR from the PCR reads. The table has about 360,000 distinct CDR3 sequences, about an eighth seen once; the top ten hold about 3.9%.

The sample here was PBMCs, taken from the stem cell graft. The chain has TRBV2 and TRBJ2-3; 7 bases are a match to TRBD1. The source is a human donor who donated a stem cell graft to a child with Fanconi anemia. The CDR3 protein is CASSVNRGDTQYF. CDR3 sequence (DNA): TGTGCCAGCAGTGTGAACAGGGGCGATACGCAGTATTTT.